These 18 T cell receptor beta chains originate from one sample sequenced in a study of early T cells in non-severe SARS-CoV-2 infection (dated by TCRdb to the early 2020s). The protocol used for the library was 5' RACE. TCRdb records NextSeq 500 as the sequencer. TCRdb reran the public reads through fastp at Q25 and MiXCR, keeping productive beta chains. Rows are combined by CDR3 protein, so each entry shows the most common genes and DNA. Recorded for this sample are 55,000 or so distinct CDR3 sequences; around 6.6% of them occurred a single time. The top ten hold 5.5% to 7.5% of the sample. The material was whole blood, obtained at baseline. These receptors were taken from an adult who was a healthcare worker with PCR-confirmed SARS-CoV-2 infection or an uninfected control (not recorded which).

This clonotype was seen many times. The rearrangement uses TRBV4-2 and TRBJ1-2; D might be TRBD1 (6 bases). The CDR3 runs 15 residues. CDR1 and CDR2 (germline): LGHNA, YNFKEQ. The V and J ends lost 5 bases and 7 bases respectively, with 20 bases between them. The CDR3, as DNA: TGTGCCAGCAGCTCTCCTAAGGAGGGGGACGGTGGCTACACCTTC. Encoded protein: CASSSPKEGDGGYTF.

This clonotype was recorded many times. V usage is TRBV7-2 and J usage is TRBJ2-7, with D unresolved. The CDR3 length is 15 residues. Germline CDR1 and CDR2: SGHTA and FQGNSA. The V gene lost 1 base and the J gene lost 0 bases, with 10 bases spanning the gap. This chain's CDR3 is CASSLVAAHSYEQYF. The CDR3 DNA is TGTGCCAGCAGCTTAGTGGCGGCCCACTCCTACGAGCAGTACTTC.

The chain joins TRBV14 to TRBJ2-5, with a tentative D call TRBD1 (6 bases). CDR1 and CDR2 from the germline V gene are SGHDN and FVKESK. The CDR3 has 16 residues. With 4 bases removed from V and 2 bases from J, the gap between germline ends came to 17 bases. CDR3 sequence (DNA): TGTGCCAGCAGCCTTGGGAACTACGACAGGCAAGAGACCCAGTACTTC. It is translated as CASSLGNYDRQETQYF.

There are many counts of this clonotype. The gene calls are TRBV3-1 and TRBJ2-2; D unclear. CDR3 length: 12 residues. Trimming cost V 2 bases and J 4 bases, with 2 bases left between them. CDR1 LGHDT and CDR2 YNNKEL come from the germline V gene (reference sequence). The CDR3 DNA is TGTGCCAGCAGCCAACCCACCGGGGAGCTGTTTTTT. This translates into CASSQPTGELFF.

This clonotype was detected ten times or more. The gene calls are TRBV6-5 and TRBJ1-6; 8 bases agree with TRBD1. The CDR3 totals 16 residues. The junction had 7 bases not matched to a gene; V was cut back by 4 bases and J by 5 bases. Germline CDR1 is MNHEY and CDR2 is SVGAGI. CDR3 sequence reads: CASSLTGTGDNSPLHF. Written as DNA, the CDR3 is TGTGCCAGCAGTTTGACCGGGACAGGAGATAATTCACCCCTCCACTTT.

This chain joins TRBV24-1 and TRBJ1-3; D is unresolved. The CDR3 contains 12 residues. Germline V gene sequence: CDR1 KGHDR, CDR2 SFDVKD. V lost 4 bases and J lost 5, with 5 bases in between. CDR3 loop: CATSDQRNTIYF. The CDR3 nucleotides read TGTGCCACCAGTGACCAGAGAAACACCATATATTTT.

This clonotype was recorded a few times. The junction shows a germline mismatch at one end, possibly a read error. The chain employs TRBV27 and TRBJ1-4; no firm D call. The CDR3 has 17 amino acids. The germline CDR1 and CDR2 sequences are MNHEY and SMNVEV (reference sequence). The CDR3 here is CASSLNIQRSTNEKLFF. CDR3 nucleotides: TGTGCCAGCAGTTTGAACATACAAAGGTCGACTAATGAAAAGCTGTTTTTT.

This clonotype has a count of ten or more. The chain has TRBV6-2 or TRBV6-3 and TRBJ2-7; perhaps TRBD1 as D (6 bases). The CDR3 totals 14 residues. The ends were cut back, 6 bases at V and 0 bases at J, with 12 bases in the middle. Germline CDR1 is MNHEY and CDR2 is SVGEGT. CDR3 nucleotides: TGTGCCAGCAGCCCAACAGGGTCCTCCTACGAGCAGTACTTC. It is translated as CASSPTGSSYEQYF.

This clonotype occurred many times. The chain employs TRBV7-2 and TRBJ2-3, with D maybe TRBD2 (7 bases). Germline assignment: CDR1 SGHTA and CDR2 FQGNSA. Trimming cost V 2 bases and J 1 base, with 16 bases left between them. The CDR3 spans 17 residues. The CDR3 nucleotides read TGTGCCAGCAGCTTATACGTCGGGGGGCCTGGCACAGATACGCAGTATTTT. Its translation is CASSLYVGGPGTDTQYF.

This clonotype was counted ten times or more. The chain has TRBV5-1 and TRBJ1-2; tentatively, D is TRBD1 (5 bases). V was cut by 0 bases and J by 10 bases, with 19 bases left in between. From germline, CDR1 is SGHRS and CDR2 YFSETQ. The CDR3 spans 15 residues. The CDR3 region has the DNA TGCGCCAGCAGCTTGGGGTGGACTCAGGGTGGAATCTACACCTTC. This translates into CASSLGWTQGGIYTF. The complete variable domain, with remaining parts taken from reference TRBV5-1 and TRBJ1-2, reads KAGVTQTPRYLIKTRGQQVTLSCSPISGHRSVSWYQQTPGQGLQFLFEYFSETQRNKGNFPGRFSGRQFSNSRSEMNVSTLELGDSALYLCASSLGWTQGGIYTFGSGTRLTVV.

This clonotype was seen many times. This CDR3 is CASRGQGPNYGYTF. In DNA form, the CDR3 reads TGTGCCAGCAGGGGACAGGGGCCTAACTATGGCTACACCTTC. The chain uses TRBV12-3 or TRBV12-4 and TRBJ1-2; 10 bases fit TRBD1. The CDR3 loop spans 14 amino acids. Germline trimming cut 6 bases from V and 0 bases from J; bases unmatched to any gene: 1.

The sample holds a few counts of this clonotype. The chain uses TRBV6-9 and TRBJ2-1; the D is unclear. The ends were cut back, 8 bases at V and 3 bases at J, with 26 bases in the middle. The germline CDR1 and CDR2 sequences are MNHGY and SVAAGI. The CDR3 totals 18 residues. The CDR3 reads CASPMSDPALPNYNEQFF. Written as DNA, the CDR3 is TGTGCCAGCCCGATGTCTGACCCCGCCCTCCCGAACTACAATGAGCAGTTCTTC.

This clonotype was picked up a small number of times. This sequence joins TRBV27 and TRBJ1-4; D might be TRBD1 (5 bases). V was cut by 1 base and J by 8 bases, with 14 bases left in between. This CDR3 is built from 15 residues. Germline V gene sequence: CDR1 MNHEY, CDR2 SMNVEV (reference sequence). The CDR3 loop reads CASSLLGREGEKLFF. The DNA of the CDR3 is TGTGCCAGCAGTTTATTGGGACGAGAAGGCGAAAAACTGTTTTTT.

The table lists this clonotype with a few counts. The chain has TRBV19 and TRBJ2-2, with 10 bases matching TRBD2. The germline CDR1 and CDR2 sequences are LNHDA and SQIVND (reference sequence). The V gene end was trimmed by 6 bases and the J gene end by 1 base; junction bases not matched to a gene: 8. This CDR3 has 17 residues. This CDR3 is CASRLTLAGVNTGELFF. CDR3 sequence (DNA): TGTGCCAGTAGGCTAACCCTAGCGGGGGTGAACACCGGGGAGCTGTTTTTT.

The V and J genes are TRBV9 and TRBJ2-7; unclear D gene. CDR1 and CDR2 (germline): SGDLS, YYNGEE. The CDR3 covers 14 residues. Trimming cost V 0 bases and J 4 bases, with 11 bases left between them. This chain's CDR3 is CASSVDSSGYEQYF. The CDR3 coding sequence is TGTGCCAGCAGCGTAGATAGCAGTGGTTACGAGCAGTACTTC.

This clonotype was observed at least ten times. The CDR3 loop reads CASSRRGREDTQYF. Written as DNA, the CDR3 is TGTGCCAGCAGCCGCCGAGGGCGGGAAGATACGCAGTATTTT. This rearrangement joins TRBV9 to TRBJ2-3, with D maybe TRBD2 (6 bases). The length of the CDR3 is 14 residues. Germline V gene sequence: CDR1 SGDLS, CDR2 YYNGEE. V was trimmed by 4 bases and J by 5 bases, leaving 14 bases between them.

This clonotype showed up many times. The V gene is TRBV10-1, the J gene TRBJ1-3; D might be TRBD1 (6 bases). The CDR3 is made up of 12 amino acids. The V and J ends lost 7 bases and 10 bases respectively, with 14 bases between them. Per the germline V gene, CDR1 is WNHNN and CDR2 is SYGVQD (reference sequence). The CDR3, as DNA: TGCGCCAGCATTTCCAGGGGAAGGACCATATATTTT. Translating gives CASISRGRTIYF.

CDR3 nucleotides: TGTGCCAGCCTTGGGCATCGAGGGGAAAAACTGTTTTTT. Translation gives CASLGHRGEKLFF. The chain uses TRBV28 and TRBJ1-4; no clear D gene. CDR1 is MDHEN, CDR2 SYDVKM, per germline. The V end was cut by 8 bases, the J end by 8 bases, with 15 bases between. This CDR3 contains 13 residues.